One and the same sample provided the 8 T cell receptor beta chains below, sequenced in a study of cytomegalovirus exposure and HLA in healthy donors. PCR amplification relied on 60 Vbeta primers (plus 13 Jbeta primers). Method: immunoSEQ multiplex PCR; TCRdb's copy keeps in-frame clones and lacks some. The sample holds more than 110,000 clones, roughly 76% seen once. What was sequenced was PBMCs. The receptors derive from a female donor in good health and CMV-seronegative.

This rearrangement joins TRBV5-6 to TRBJ2-7; D possibly corresponds to TRBD2 (5 bases). CDR1 and CDR2 (germline): SGHDT, YYEEEE. The ends were cut back, 3 bases at V and 5 bases at J, with 12 bases in the middle. The CDR3 totals 13 residues. CDR3 amino acids: CASSSASGNEQYF. The DNA of the CDR3 is TGTGCCAGCAGCTCGGCCTCGGGGAACGAGCAGTACTTC.

The J gene is TRBJ1-4, the V gene TRBV18; a weak D match, TRBD1 (6 bases). Trimming took off 3 bases at V and 3 bases at J, with 11 bases between the two ends. The CDR3 is 15 residues long. Germline V gene sequence: CDR1 KGHSH, CDR2 LQKENI. The CDR3 loop is CASSPSTGPNEKLFF. The CDR3 DNA reads as TGTGCCAGCTCACCCTCGACAGGACCTAATGAAAAACTGTTTTTT. The variable domain in full, with the rest retrieved from reference TRBV18 and TRBJ1-4, is NAGVMQNPRHLVRRRGQEARLRCSPMKGHSHVYWYRQLPEEGLKFMVYLQKENIIDESGMPKERFSAEFPKEGPSILRIQQVVRGDSAAYFCASSPSTGPNEKLFFGSGTQLSVL.

This clone was counted a single time. This sequence joins TRBV4-1 and TRBJ2-5; the match to TRBD2 covers 7 bases. Per the germline V gene, CDR1 is MGHRA and CDR2 is YSYEKL. Trimming cost V 0 bases and J 4 bases; bases outside gene matches: 5. CDR3 length: 15 residues. Written as DNA, the CDR3 is TGCGCCAGCAGCCAAGACGCGGGAGTTACAGAGACCCAGTACTTC. Its translation: CASSQDAGVTETQYF.

V and J are TRBV4-1 and TRBJ1-4; 12 nucleotides line up with TRBD1. CDR1 and CDR2 from the germline V gene are MGHRA and YSYEKL. V was clipped by 4 bases and J by 3 bases; unmatched bases: 15. There are 20 residues in the CDR3. The CDR3 DNA reads TGCGCCAGCAGCCCGGGGCCCGCTGGGACAGGGGGCTCGGCTAATGAAAAACTGTTTTTT. Translating gives CASSPGPAGTGGSANEKLFF.

The chain recombines TRBV6-5 with TRBJ1-3; no reliable D call. Trimming took 8 bases from V and 0 from J, leaving 8 bases between them. CDR1 and CDR2 (germline): MNHEY, SVGAGI. CDR3 length: 13 amino acids. The DNA of the CDR3 is TGTGCCAGCGGTGGGAGCTCTGGAAACACCATATATTTT. This codes for CASGGSSGNTIYF.

The rearrangement joins TRBV5-4 to TRBJ2-7, with D possibly being TRBD1 (6 bases). Germline V gene lookup returns CDR1 SGHNT and CDR2 YYREEE (reference sequence). Trimming took off 0 bases at V and 6 bases at J, with 7 bases between the two ends. The CDR3 runs to 12 residues. CDR3 DNA sequence: TGTGCCAGCAGCTTGGTACAGGGCGAGCAGTACTTC. Translating gives CASSLVQGEQYF. Combining the CDR3 with reference TRBV5-4 and TRBJ2-7 gives the whole variable domain ETGVTQSPTHLIKTRGQQVTLRCSSQSGHNTVSWYQQALGQGPQFIFQYYREEENGRGNFPPRFSGLQFPNYSSELNVNALELDDSALYLCASSLVQGEQYFGPGTRLTVT.

The rearrangement uses TRBV5-6 and TRBJ2-1; 12 nucleotides align to TRBD2. Germline assignment: CDR1 SGHDT and CDR2 YYEEEE. J lost 9 bases, V lost 0 bases, and 7 bases had no gene match. The CDR3 extends over 16 amino acids. CDR3 sequence: CASSLGLAGVLSEQFF. CDR3 coding DNA: TGTGCCAGCAGCTTGGGACTAGCGGGAGTGCTTAGTGAGCAGTTCTTC.

V usage is TRBV27 and J usage is TRBJ1-5; D is uncertain. The germline CDR1 and CDR2 sequences are MNHEY and SMNVEV (reference sequence). V dropped 6 bases and J dropped 0 bases, with 6 bases sitting between them. The CDR3 consists of 13 residues. In DNA form, the CDR3 reads TGTGCCAGCAGAGCTTATAGCAATCAGCCCCAGCATTTT. Protein: CASRAYSNQPQHF.